The 30 T cell receptor beta chains below come from one sample, sequenced in a study of T cell responses to AZD1222 COVID-19 vaccine. Some clones are missing from TCRdb's copy, which holds only in-frame ones; the method was immunoSEQ multiplex PCR. The sample includes about 110,000 clones, 92% of them seen just once. Sample: peripheral blood, taken on day 0 of AZD1222 vaccination. These receptors were taken from an adult in good health.

This chain links TRBV18 with TRBJ2-1; 7 nucleotides match TRBD2. CDR1 and CDR2 from the germline V gene are KGHSH and LQKENI. The CDR3 is 16 residues long. Unmatched junction bases numbered 5, after V lost 1 base and J lost 2 bases. The CDR3 loop is CASSPRAGEAYNEQFF. The CDR3 DNA follows: TGTGCCAGCTCACCACGGGCGGGAGAGGCCTACAATGAGCAGTTCTTC.

The chain employs TRBV7-2 and TRBJ2-7; 7 nucleotides line up with TRBD1. The CDR3 consists of 15 residues. J lost 9 bases, V lost 5 bases, and 16 bases had no gene match. CDR1 is SGHTA and CDR2 is FQGNSA in the germline V gene. The CDR3 DNA is TGTGCCAGCAGCCCAACTATCCCCGGGACAGTCACGCAGTACTTC. Its protein is CASSPTIPGTVTQYF. Complete variable domain (other parts from reference TRBV7-2 and TRBJ2-7): GAGVSQSPSNKVTEKGKDVELRCDPISGHTALYWYRQSLGQGLEFLIYFQGNSAPDKSGLPSDRFSAERTGGSVSTLTIQRTQQEDSAVYLCASSPTIPGTVTQYFGPGTRLTVT.

This chain joins TRBV5-1 and TRBJ2-3; TRBD2 matches at 9 bases. V lost 4 bases and J lost 1; bases outside the gene matches: 7. This CDR3 has 16 residues. Germline-derived CDR1 and CDR2 are SGHRS and YFSETQ. CDR3 coding DNA: TGCGCCAGCAGCCTGAGGACTAGCGAGGGCACAGATACGCAGTATTTT. As protein: CASSLRTSEGTDTQYF.

This chain links TRBV4-3 with TRBJ1-6; D gene uncertain. Trimming pared 2 bases from V and 10 bases from J, leaving 15 bases between. CDR1 is LGHNA, CDR2 YSLEER, per germline. The CDR3 totals 15 residues. CDR3 DNA: TGCGCCAGCAGCCAAACGATAACCGTACGGTCACCCCTCCACTTT. Translating it yields CASSQTITVRSPLHF.

This chain connects TRBV9 to TRBJ1-1; the D gene is possibly TRBD1 (5 bases). Germline V gene sequence: CDR1 SGDLS, CDR2 YYNGEE. Trimming cost V 0 bases and J 1 base, with 16 bases left between them. This CDR3 comprises 17 residues. The CDR3 region has the DNA TGTGCCAGCAGCGTAGGGTCCAGGGACTCGTGGAACACTGAAGCTTTCTTT. It is translated as CASSVGSRDSWNTEAFF.

The V and J genes are TRBV9 and TRBJ2-2; possibly TRBD2 for D (6 bases). Looked up from germline, CDR1 is SGDLS and CDR2 is YYNGEE. V was pared by 0 bases and J by 8 bases, with 17 bases between. The CDR3 is 16 amino acids. CDR3 region: CASSVDPLARGGELFF. In DNA form, the CDR3 reads TGTGCCAGCAGCGTAGACCCATTGGCCCGGGGGGGGGAGCTGTTTTTT.

This chain links TRBV5-1 with TRBJ2-6, with D possibly being TRBD2 (7 bases). V lost 0 bases to trimming and J lost 2 bases, with 9 bases between them. This CDR3 has 16 residues. Germline CDR1 reads SGHRS; CDR2 reads YFSETQ. Here the CDR3 reads CASSLGGGAGANVLTF. In DNA form, the CDR3 reads TGCGCCAGCAGCTTGGGAGGGGGGGCTGGGGCCAACGTCCTGACTTTC.

This chain links TRBV6-5 with TRBJ1-2, with 8 bases identical to TRBD1. This CDR3 contains 14 residues. The V segment lost 0 bases and the J segment 4 bases; nucleotides outside the gene matches: 1. Germline values: CDR1 MNHEY, CDR2 SVGAGI. In DNA form, the CDR3 reads TGTGCCAGCAGTTACTCCAGGGGGCTCTATGGCTACACCTTC. Protein: CASSYSRGLYGYTF.

The chain is built from TRBV4-3 and TRBJ1-2, with D uncertain. Per the germline V gene, CDR1 is LGHNA and CDR2 is YSLEER. CDR3 length: 11 residues. V lost 7 bases and J 8 bases, leaving 11 bases between the germline ends. In nucleotides, the CDR3 is TGCGCCAGCACGGGCGGCAGCGGCTACACCTTC. Translated: CASTGGSGYTF.

By share, this clone ranks as medium-sized. The DNA for the CDR3 is TGTGCCAGCTCTAGTGTAGCCTGGGAGCAGTTCTTC. This gives the protein CASSSVAWEQFF. V and J are TRBV7-8 and TRBJ2-1; D unclear. Trimming removed 8 bases from V and 10 bases from J, with 15 bases in between. The CDR3 contains 12 residues. Germline lookup yields CDR1 SGHVS and CDR2 FQNEAQ.

This chain joins TRBV19 and TRBJ2-2; tentatively, D is TRBD1 (5 bases). Germline loops: CDR1 LNHDA, CDR2 SQIVND (reference sequence). CDR3 size: 15 residues. V was trimmed by 3 bases and J by 0 bases, leaving 8 bases between them. The CDR3 coding sequence is TGTGCCAGTAGTATGGTGGGGCCGAACACCGGGGAGCTGTTTTTT. This encodes CASSMVGPNTGELFF.

The rearrangement uses TRBV6-5 and TRBJ1-2, with D maybe TRBD1 (5 bases). Germline values: CDR1 MNHEY, CDR2 SVGAGI. The CDR3 has 12 amino acids. The V end lost 2 bases, the J end lost 7 bases, and 8 bases lay between the germline ends. The CDR3 sequence: CASSYIGGGYTF. The CDR3 bases are TGTGCCAGCAGTTACATCGGGGGTGGCTACACCTTC.

V usage is TRBV7-3 and J usage is TRBJ2-1; 11 positions agree with TRBD2. The CDR3 runs 14 residues. Looked up from germline, CDR1 is SGHTA and CDR2 is FQGTGA. V was clipped by 5 bases and J by 7 bases; unmatched bases: 4. The CDR3, as DNA: TGTGCCAGCAGCCTTAGCGGGGGGGTGAATGAGCAGTTCTTC. Amino acid sequence: CASSLSGGVNEQFF.

The chain uses TRBV6-6 and TRBJ2-5; 8 bases align to TRBD1. Germline V lookup: CDR1 MNHNY, CDR2 SVGAGI (reference sequence). V was clipped by 6 bases and J by 5 bases; unmatched bases: 8. The CDR3 covers 14 residues. CDR3 coding DNA: TGTGCCAGCAGGGGTGACAGGGGAGAGGAGACCCAGTACTTC. Amino acids: CASRGDRGEETQYF.

This chain uses TRBV11-2 with TRBJ1-2; D possibly corresponds to TRBD1 (5 bases). CDR1 is SGHAT and CDR2 is FQNNGV in the germline V gene. The ends were cut back, 0 bases at V and 4 bases at J, with 9 bases in the middle. The CDR3 runs to 14 residues. CDR3 amino acids: CASSLDHRSYGYTF. CDR3 bases: TGTGCCAGCAGCTTAGATCACAGGAGCTATGGCTACACCTTC.

This CDR3 reads CASSLGTVTYEQYF. CDR3 bases: TGTGCCAGCAGCTTAGGGACGGTGACCTACGAGCAGTACTTC. The chain recombines TRBV7-2 with TRBJ2-7, with D uncertain. Germline V CDR1 and CDR2: SGHTA, FQGNSA. V was clipped by 1 base and J by 2 bases, with 9 bases between them. The CDR3 has 14 amino acids.

The chain recombines TRBV29-1 with TRBJ1-2, with D unclear. The CDR3 is 11 amino acids. The germline CDR1 and CDR2 sequences are SQVTM and ANQGSEA. V was shortened by 4 bases and J by 4 bases, with 7 bases between the two germline ends. CDR3 coding DNA: TGCAGCGTTGGCCCGTCCTATGGCTACACCTTC. Residues: CSVGPSYGYTF.

This chain uses TRBV20-1 with TRBJ1-5, with 11 bases that match TRBD1. Trimming at V came to 3 bases and at J to 5 bases, leaving 3 bases not matched to a gene. Germline V gene lookup returns CDR1 DFQATT and CDR2 SNEGSKA (reference sequence). This CDR3 has 14 amino acids. The DNA for the CDR3 is TGCAGTGCTAGTAGGACAGGGGGCTATCAGCCCCAGCATTTT. Translating it yields CSASRTGGYQPQHF.

This clone was detected only once. This chain joins TRBV18 and TRBJ1-3; 7 nucleotides match TRBD1. CDR1 and CDR2 from the germline V gene are KGHSH and LQKENI. With 6 bases clipped from V and 0 bases from J, the junction kept 5 bases outside the gene matches. CDR3 length equals 15 residues. The CDR3 nucleotides are TGTGCCAGCTCCCCGGGACAGACCTCTGGAAACACCATATATTTT. This codes for CASSPGQTSGNTIYF.

This clone was seen a handful of times. This chain links TRBV10-3 with TRBJ2-7; 13 bases line up with TRBD2. This CDR3 comprises 13 residues. Germline-derived CDR1 and CDR2 are ENHRY and SYGVKD. The J segment lost 6 bases and the V segment lost 10 bases, leaving 6 bases of the junction unmatched. The CDR3 DNA sequence: TGTGCCACTCGGACTAGCGGGAGTAGCGAGCAGTACTTC. It yields the protein CATRTSGSSEQYF.

This clone appeared a few times. V usage is TRBV27 and J usage is TRBJ2-1, with 13 bases lining up with TRBD2. Trimming took 5 bases from V and 10 from J; bases not matched to a gene: 8. Germline V gene lookup returns CDR1 MNHEY and CDR2 SMNVEV (reference sequence). This CDR3 has 15 residues. CDR3 in amino acids: CASSPSGTSGAEQFF. CDR3 nucleotides: TGTGCCAGCAGTCCCAGCGGGACTAGCGGGGCCGAGCAGTTCTTC.

The genes are TRBV27 and TRBJ2-2; 13 nucleotides align to TRBD2. V was clipped by 6 bases and J by 6 bases; unmatched bases: 1. The length of the CDR3 is 14 residues. Germline V gives CDR1 MNHEY, CDR2 SMNVEV (reference sequence). CDR3 loop: CASRLAGGSGELFF. In nucleotides, the CDR3 is TGTGCCAGCAGACTAGCGGGAGGGTCCGGGGAGCTGTTTTTT.

The genes are TRBV12-3 or TRBV12-4 and TRBJ2-1; possible D gene TRBD1, 6 bases. This CDR3 contains 11 residues. Trimming removed 6 bases at V and 12 bases at J, with 12 bases between. This CDR3 reads CASRSRGWQFF. The CDR3 bases are TGTGCCAGCAGAAGCAGGGGATGGCAGTTCTTC.

The CDR3 loop is CASSGGTSGGPRVQYF. The CDR3 DNA is TGTGCCAGCAGTGGGGGGACTAGCGGGGGACCCCGAGTCCAGTACTTC. This sequence joins TRBV2 and TRBJ2-5, with 14 bases lining up with TRBD2. Germline assignment: CDR1 SNHLY and CDR2 FYNNEI. Trimming cost V 4 bases and J 10 bases; bases outside gene matches: 11. The CDR3 has 16 residues.

This clone came up once. The gene calls are TRBV12-3 or TRBV12-4 and TRBJ2-5; 9 bases map to TRBD2. The CDR3 covers 13 residues. J gave up 6 bases and V 7 bases, and 6 bases lay outside the gene matches. CDR3 DNA sequence: TGTGCCAGCATGGTCAGCGGGGGGAAGACCCAGTACTTC. This encodes CASMVSGGKTQYF.

The rearrangement links TRBV7-2 to TRBJ1-1; D not certain. Looked up from germline, CDR1 is SGHTA and CDR2 is FQGNSA. The CDR3 has 15 residues. The germline V and J ends were trimmed by 3 bases and 8 bases, with 19 bases remaining between them. The CDR3 region is CASSFRHHSPEEAFF. The CDR3 region has the DNA TGTGCCAGCAGCTTTCGACATCACTCGCCCGAAGAAGCTTTCTTT.

This clone appeared once. The chain couples TRBV5-1 to TRBJ2-5, with TRBD2 identical over 13 bases. Germline values: CDR1 SGHRS, CDR2 YFSETQ. J gave up 5 bases and V 8 bases, and 3 bases lay outside the gene matches. The CDR3 runs 13 residues. DNA of the CDR3: TGCGCCAGTCAACTAGCGGGAGGGGAGACCCAGTACTTC. The encoded protein is CASQLAGGETQYF.

This clone was recorded only once. The chain combines TRBV28 with TRBJ2-2; D remains unclear. The V gene lost 7 bases and the J gene lost 4 bases, with 10 bases spanning the gap. The length of the CDR3 is 13 residues. Per germline, CDR1 MDHEN and CDR2 SYDVKM. The CDR3 spells CASIGSGTGELFF. The CDR3 bases are TGTGCCAGCATTGGGTCGGGCACCGGGGAGCTGTTTTTT.

This clone was seen only a few times. The chain couples TRBV5-6 to TRBJ1-1; D is possibly TRBD1 (5 bases). The CDR3 loop spans 14 amino acids. Trimming took off 4 bases at V and 1 base at J, with 11 bases between the two ends. Germline V CDR1 and CDR2: SGHDT, YYEEEE. CDR3 coding DNA: TGTGCCAGCAGCCCCTGGGACGGGAACACTGAAGCTTTCTTT. Translated: CASSPWDGNTEAFF.

The rearrangement links TRBV28 to TRBJ2-7; perhaps TRBD1 as D (6 bases). Per the germline V gene, CDR1 is MDHEN and CDR2 is SYDVKM. The CDR3 has 15 amino acids. The V end was cut by 3 bases, the J end by 2 bases, with 14 bases between. CDR3 protein: CASSFGGRQAYEQYF. The DNA of the CDR3 is TGTGCCAGCAGTTTCGGAGGACGACAGGCCTACGAGCAGTACTTC. Variable domain in full (rest from reference TRBV28 and TRBJ2-7): DVKVTQSSRYLVKRTGEKVFLECVQDMDHENMFWYRQDPGLGLRLIYFSYDVKMKEKGDIPEGYSVSREKKERFSLILESASTNQTSMYLCASSFGGRQAYEQYFGPGTRLTVT.